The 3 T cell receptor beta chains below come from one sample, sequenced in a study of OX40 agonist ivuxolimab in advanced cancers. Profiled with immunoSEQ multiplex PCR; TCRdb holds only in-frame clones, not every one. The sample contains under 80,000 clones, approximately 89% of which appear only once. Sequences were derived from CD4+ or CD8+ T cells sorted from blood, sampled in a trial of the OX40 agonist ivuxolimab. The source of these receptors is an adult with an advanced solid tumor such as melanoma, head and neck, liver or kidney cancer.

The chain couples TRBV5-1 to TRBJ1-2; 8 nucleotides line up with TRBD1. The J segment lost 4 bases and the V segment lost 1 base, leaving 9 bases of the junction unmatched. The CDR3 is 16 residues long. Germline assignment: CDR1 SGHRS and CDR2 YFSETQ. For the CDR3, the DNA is TGCGCCAGCAGCTTGTCCGGGACAGGACTTCCCTATGGCTACACCTTC. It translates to CASSLSGTGLPYGYTF. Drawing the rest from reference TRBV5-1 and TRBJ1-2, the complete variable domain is KAGVTQTPRYLIKTRGQQVTLSCSPISGHRSVSWYQQTPGQGLQFLFEYFSETQRNKGNFPGRFSGRQFSNSRSEMNVSTLELGDSALYLCASSLSGTGLPYGYTFGSGTRLTVV.

CDR3 loop: CASSIIKQGRGQPQHF. Here the CDR3 DNA reads TGTGCCAGTAGTATCATAAAGCAGGGAAGGGGCCAGCCCCAGCATTTT. The chain has TRBV19 and TRBJ1-5, with TRBD1 as a possible D gene (5 bases). The V end lost 3 bases, the J end lost 7 bases, and 19 bases lay between the germline ends. The CDR3 has 16 residues. Germline lookup yields CDR1 LNHDA and CDR2 SQIVND (reference sequence). Looking up the rest from reference TRBV19 and TRBJ1-5 gives the full variable domain: DGGITQSPKYLFRKEGQNVTLSCEQNLNHDAMYWYRQDPGQGLRLIYYSQIVNDFQKGDIAEGYSVSREKKESFPLTVTSAQKNPTAFYLCASSIIKQGRGQPQHFGDGTRLSIL.

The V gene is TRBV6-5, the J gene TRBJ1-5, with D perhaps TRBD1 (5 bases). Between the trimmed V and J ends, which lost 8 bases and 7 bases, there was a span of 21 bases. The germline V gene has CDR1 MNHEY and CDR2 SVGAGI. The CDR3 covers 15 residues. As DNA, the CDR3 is TGTGCCAGCCGGGGCTCGGGGGGGGATCACCAGCCCCAGCATTTT. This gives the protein CASRGSGGDHQPQHF.